The sequence of this T cell receptor beta chain was determined in a study of early T cells in non-severe SARS-CoV-2 infection (dated by TCRdb to about 2021). About the study as a whole: Because TCR sequencing was done on bulk RNA from unsorted whole blood, the alpha and beta chains could not be paired.

Broader findings and caveats from the paper: VDJdb matching was skewed toward anti-spike CD8 responses, so virus-specific expansions were likely underestimated and private and CD4 specificities were missed.

The method was 5' RACE. These reads were obtained on a NextSeq 500. Unique molecular identifiers were attached to individual cDNA molecules in the TCR library protocol so that sequencing error and PCR bias could be corrected. Sequencing covered both TCR alpha and beta chains, and within each sample the abundances of alpha and beta sequences were tightly co-correlated. Turning to the authors' computational methods: V gene, J gene and CDR3 annotation of TCR sequences was performed with Decombinator V4. Expanded TCRs were defined as changing significantly between any two time points under a Poisson model with p below 0.0001. TCR abundances were normalised to the total number of TCRs sequenced per sample and were expressed as counts per million. TRAV1-2 paired with TRAJ12, TRAJ20 or TRAJ33 defined MAIT TCRs, while TRAV10 paired with TRAJ18 defined iNKT TCRs. VDJdb, accessed on 1 November 2021, was searched for TCRs annotated for CMV, EBV and SARS-CoV-2, and TCRs annotated for more than one antigen were excluded. TCRdb trimmed the raw reads at Q25, called clones with MiXCR and kept productive beta chains. Identical CDR3 proteins give one entry, which carries the most common genes and DNA. The V and J calls reflect TCRdb's pipeline rather than the authors' work. Counted in this sample were 80,000 or so distinct CDR3 sequences; 15% to 18% of them appeared once. 12% of the sample lies in the top ten.

A distance of 6 bases separates the germline ends of V and J, which lose 6 bases and 2 bases respectively. The CDR3 runs 12 residues from the cysteine to the phenylalanine. CDR3 DNA is the only sequence kept; it has 36 bases, read in frame from the first base. Sequences SEHNR (CDR1) and FQNEAQ (CDR2) are obtained from the germline V gene (reference sequence). The sample holds a few counts of this clonotype. The clone's antigen remains unknown. Within one base of it there is no much larger clone, and no base qualities were kept. Set within a cohort of healthcare workers in London, UK, this nested case-control study involved weekly PCR testing of nasopharyngeal swabs along with blood sampling. Between 23 and 31 March 2020, the week of the UK lockdown, healthcare workers were enrolled and then followed up weekly for as long as 16 weeks.

Sequenced input: whole blood. The sequence was collected from an adult who was a healthcare worker with PCR-confirmed SARS-CoV-2 infection or an uninfected control (not recorded which). The rearrangement joined TRBV7-9 to TRBJ2-3; no D segment can be confidently identified. The CDR3 sequence is CASSDDTDTQYF. The sequenced DNA: TGTGCCAGCAGTGACGACACAGATACGCAGTATTTT.